The 12 T cell receptor beta chains below come from one sample, sequenced in a study of regulatory T cells in long-lasting Graves disease. Stated time point: newly diagnosed GD, antithyroid drugs for less than 3 months. PBMC RNA was the source of the TCR library. Investigators prepared the TCR beta libraries by applying iRepertoire HTBI primers and Arm-PCR of CDR3 regions. TCRdb used MiXCR to reprocess the multiplex PCR reads, holding one entry per CDR3 protein. This table holds 300,000 to 400,000 distinct CDR3 sequences, roughly a sixth found once. These sequences were also reported in another study, on T cells in Graves' hyperthyroidism and ophthalmopathy.

Sequences were derived from peripheral blood mononuclear cells (PBMCs), sampled at new diagnosis, from a patient treated with antithyroid drugs. Receptor source: a man in his forties with Graves disease.

This clonotype was counted only a few times. The rearrangement uses TRBV5-1 and TRBJ2-7, with D perhaps being TRBD1 or TRBD2 (5 bases each). Trimming cost V 7 bases and J 5 bases, with 19 bases left between them. CDR3 size: 14 residues. Germline values: CDR1 SGHRS, CDR2 YFSETQ. The CDR3 region is CASQTREPRDEQYF. The CDR3 DNA reads TGCGCCAGCCAAACCAGGGAGCCCCGCGACGAGCAGTACTTC.

This clonotype came up many times. The chain has TRBV7-2 and TRBJ2-2; D is perhaps TRBD2 (5 bases). From germline, CDR1 is SGHTA and CDR2 FQGNSA. V gave up 4 bases and J gave up 3 bases, with 9 bases separating them. The CDR3 covers 14 residues. The DNA of the CDR3 is TGTGCCAGCAGCTCCCGGACTCACACCGGGGAGCTGTTTTTT. Its protein is CASSSRTHTGELFF.

This clonotype was detected ten times or more. V is TRBV7-2 and J is TRBJ2-5; possible D gene TRBD2, 6 bases. Per germline, CDR1 SGHTA and CDR2 FQGNSA. The V end was cut by 5 bases, the J end by 4 bases, with 14 bases between. This CDR3 has 14 residues. This CDR3 is CASSVDYSGETQYF. In DNA form, the CDR3 reads TGTGCCAGCAGCGTGGACTATTCAGGAGAGACCCAGTACTTC.

This clonotype was seen repeatedly, ten times or more. V is TRBV3-1 and J is TRBJ1-1; 7 nucleotides line up with TRBD1. Germline lookup yields CDR1 LGHDT and CDR2 YNNKEL (reference sequence). Trimming removed 9 bases from V and 0 bases from J; junction bases left unmatched: 4. The CDR3 consists of 13 residues. As DNA, the CDR3 is TGTGCCAGTACAGGGGTGATGAACACTGAAGCTTTCTTT. Residues: CASTGVMNTEAFF.

This clonotype was seen more than once but under ten times. The junction departs from germline at one end; a sequencing error may be responsible. The rearrangement joins TRBV27 to TRBJ1-6, with 8 bases lining up with TRBD1. Germline V CDR1 and CDR2: MNHEY, SMNVEV (reference sequence). This CDR3 has 14 residues. This CDR3 is CASSGGQGNSPPHF. CDR3 in DNA: TGTGCCAGCAGTGGAGGACAGGGAAATTCACCCCCCCACTTT.

The gene calls are TRBV29-1 and TRBJ2-1, with a tentative D call TRBD1 (6 bases). V dropped 4 bases and J dropped 10 bases, with 20 bases sitting between them. Germline loops: CDR1 SQVTM, CDR2 ANQGSEA. The length of the CDR3 is 14 residues. In DNA, the CDR3 is TGCAGCGTTGTACAGGGAAGCACGATCTACGAGCAGTTCTTC. The encoded protein is CSVVQGSTIYEQFF.

V gene TRBV7-2 combines with J gene TRBJ2-7; 9 nucleotides match TRBD1. CDR3 size: 14 residues. Germline V gene data show CDR1 as SGHTA and CDR2 as FQGNSA. V trimming: 5 bases; J trimming: 4 bases; junction bases outside the gene matches: 6. The CDR3 loop reads CASSAGTGRYEQYF. Written as DNA, the CDR3 is TGTGCCAGCAGCGCCGGGACAGGGCGTTACGAGCAGTACTTC.

This clonotype was counted ten times or more. The CDR3 loop is CASSFRPGQGSSEAFF. In DNA, the CDR3 is TGTGCCAGCAGTTTCAGGCCGGGTCAGGGGAGTTCTGAAGCTTTCTTT. The V and J genes are TRBV28 and TRBJ1-1; a weak D match, TRBD1 (6 bases). There are 16 residues in the CDR3. Looked up from germline, CDR1 is MDHEN and CDR2 is SYDVKM. Trimming shortened V by 3 bases and J by 6 bases, and 20 bases separated the two germline ends.

Only a few counts were recorded for this clonotype. The V call is TRBV5-1, the J call TRBJ2-7; 7 nucleotides agree with TRBD1. This CDR3 spans 13 amino acids. The trim removed 5 bases at V and 7 bases at J, leaving 9 bases unmatched. Germline CDR1 is SGHRS and CDR2 is YFSETQ. The CDR3 DNA reads as TGCGCCAGCAGAGACAGGGAATCGGGGGAGCAGTACTTC. Amino acids: CASRDRESGEQYF.

This clonotype was seen repeatedly, ten times or more. The V call is TRBV10-3, the J call TRBJ1-5; 7 bases fit TRBD1. J was trimmed by 5 bases and V by 3 bases; bases with no gene match: 7. There are 15 residues in the CDR3. CDR1 and CDR2 from the germline V gene are ENHRY and SYGVKD. The CDR3 is CAISDRDRKDQPQHF. The CDR3 nucleotides read TGTGCCATCAGTGACCGGGACAGAAAAGATCAGCCCCAGCATTTT.

Concerning this clonotype: Since a far larger clone is one base different, this is likely a read error. V gene TRBV28 combines with J gene TRBJ2-7; D is unresolved. This CDR3 has 15 residues. V lost 5 bases and J lost 7, with 21 bases in between. Germline values: CDR1 MDHEN, CDR2 SYDVKM. CDR3 coding DNA: TGTGCCAGCAGTCCCGGGTCCGCAGGCGGCAATGAGCAGTACTTC. It specifies CASSPGSAGGNEQYF. Full variable domain (remainder filled in from reference TRBV28 and TRBJ2-7): DVKVTQSSRYLVKRTGEKVFLECVQDMDHENMFWYRQDPGLGLRLIYFSYDVKMKEKGDIPEGYSVSREKKERFSLILESASTNQTSMYLCASSPGSAGGNEQYFGPGTRLTVT.

In its sample, this clonotype was seen many times. J is TRBJ2-3 and V is TRBV3-1, with a tentative D call TRBD2 (5 bases). CDR1 and CDR2 from the germline V gene are LGHDT and YNNKEL (reference sequence). This CDR3 is built from 15 residues. V lost 1 base, J lost 2 bases, and 10 bases lay in between. CDR3 sequence reads: CASSQVGGATDTQYF. The CDR3 DNA reads TGTGCCAGCAGCCAAGTAGGAGGCGCCACAGATACGCAGTATTTT.